The 7 T cell receptor beta chains given below trace back to one sample, sequenced in a study of T cell responses to AZD1222 COVID-19 vaccine. Sequencing was performed with immunoSEQ multiplex PCR; in TCRdb, only in-frame clones are kept and a portion is missing. Of about 130,000 clones listed, 80% to 90% are singletons. This specimen was peripheral blood, taken on day 0 of AZD1222 vaccination. The receptors come from an adult in good health.

This chain links TRBV5-8 with TRBJ1-5, with D perhaps TRBD1 (5 bases). The germline CDR1 and CDR2 sequences are SGHTS and YDEGEE. Deletions cut 5 bases from V and 4 bases from J, with 10 bases between. This CDR3 has 13 amino acids. CDR3 residues: CASRFAGNQPQHF. For the CDR3, the DNA is TGTGCCAGCAGGTTTGCAGGGAATCAGCCCCAGCATTTT. The full variable domain, with the rest looked up from reference TRBV5-8 and TRBJ1-5, is EAGVTQSPTHLIKTRGQQATLRCSPISGHTSVYWYQQALGLGLQFLLWYDEGEERNRGNFPPRFSGRQFPNYSSELNVNALELEDSALYLCASRFAGNQPQHFGDGTRLSIL.

The chain joins TRBV6-1 to TRBJ2-3; a weak D match, TRBD1 (5 bases). CDR1 MNHNS and CDR2 SASEGT come from the germline V gene. V gave up 3 bases and J gave up 4 bases, with 14 bases separating them. The CDR3 spans 15 residues. Written as DNA, the CDR3 is TGTGCCAGCAGTGACCGTCAGGGTGGGGCAGATACGCAGTATTTT. It codes for CASSDRQGGADTQYF.

This sequence joins TRBV19 and TRBJ2-3, with 11 bases matching TRBD2. The CDR3 has 14 residues. V dropped 4 bases and J dropped 5; count of bases not matched to a gene: 2. Per germline, CDR1 LNHDA and CDR2 SQIVND (reference sequence). CDR3 DNA: TGTGCCAGTAGTAACCTAGCGGGAGGAGATACGCAGTATTTT. Translated, it gives CASSNLAGGDTQYF.

CDR3 in amino acids: CASRDRVITDTQYF. Written as DNA, the CDR3 is TGTGCCAGTAGAGACAGGGTCATCACAGATACGCAGTATTTT. The chain carries TRBV19 and TRBJ2-3; 7 bases line up with TRBD1. The germline gives CDR1 LNHDA, CDR2 SQIVND (reference sequence). CDR3 length: 14 amino acids. Germline trimming cut 6 bases from V and 2 bases from J; bases unmatched to any gene: 5.

J is TRBJ1-2 and V is TRBV10-1; no firm D call. The CDR3 consists of 11 residues. Trimming pared 8 bases from V and 4 bases from J, leaving 8 bases between. CDR1 and CDR2 from the germline V gene are WNHNN and SYGVQD (reference sequence). CDR3 residues: CASGSGYGYTF. The CDR3 DNA is TGCGCCAGCGGGTCGGGCTATGGCTACACCTTC.

This chain links TRBV7-2 with TRBJ1-1, with 7 bases matching TRBD1. The CDR3 length is 12 residues. Germline trimming cut 5 bases from V and 10 bases from J; bases unmatched to any gene: 7. CDR1 and CDR2 (germline): SGHTA, FQGNSA. CDR3 sequence (DNA): TGTGCCAGCAGCGCGGGACAGACGGGAGCTTTCTTT. Translating it yields CASSAGQTGAFF.

This rearrangement joins TRBV27 to TRBJ2-1; D is possibly TRBD2 (5 bases). V lost 4 bases to trimming and J lost 9 bases, with 19 bases between them. The CDR3 runs 15 residues. Germline CDR1 is MNHEY and CDR2 is SMNVEV (reference sequence). CDR3 bases: TGTGCCAGCAGTTCCCCTAATCAACTAGGACGTGAGCAGTTCTTC. It is translated as CASSSPNQLGREQFF.